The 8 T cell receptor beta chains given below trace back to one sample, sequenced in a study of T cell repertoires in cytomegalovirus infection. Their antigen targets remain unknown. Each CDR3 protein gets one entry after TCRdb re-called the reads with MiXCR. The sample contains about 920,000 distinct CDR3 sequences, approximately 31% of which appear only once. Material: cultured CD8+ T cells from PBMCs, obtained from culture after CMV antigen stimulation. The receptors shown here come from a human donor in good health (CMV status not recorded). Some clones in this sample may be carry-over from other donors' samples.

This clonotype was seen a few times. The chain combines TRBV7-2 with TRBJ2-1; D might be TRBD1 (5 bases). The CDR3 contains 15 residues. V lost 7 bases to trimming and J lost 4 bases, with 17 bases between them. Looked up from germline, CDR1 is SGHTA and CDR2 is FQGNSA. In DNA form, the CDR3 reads TGTGCCAGCATGGCGAGGCAGGGAAATTACAATGAGCAGTTCTTC. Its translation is CASMARQGNYNEQFF.

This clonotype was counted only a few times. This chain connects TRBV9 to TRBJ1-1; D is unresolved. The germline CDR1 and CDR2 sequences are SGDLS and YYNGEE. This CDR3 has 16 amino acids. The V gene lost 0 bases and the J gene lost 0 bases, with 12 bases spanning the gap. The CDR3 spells CASSVVERGMNTEAFF. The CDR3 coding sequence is TGTGCCAGCAGCGTAGTGGAACGGGGTATGAACACTGAAGCTTTCTTT.

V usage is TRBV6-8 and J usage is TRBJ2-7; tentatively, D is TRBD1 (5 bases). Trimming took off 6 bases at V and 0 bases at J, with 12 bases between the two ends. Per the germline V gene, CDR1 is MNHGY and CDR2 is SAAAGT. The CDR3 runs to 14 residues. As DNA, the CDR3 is TGTGCCAGCAGCCCCGACAGCTTCTCCTACGAGCAGTACGTC. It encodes CASSPDSFSYEQYV.

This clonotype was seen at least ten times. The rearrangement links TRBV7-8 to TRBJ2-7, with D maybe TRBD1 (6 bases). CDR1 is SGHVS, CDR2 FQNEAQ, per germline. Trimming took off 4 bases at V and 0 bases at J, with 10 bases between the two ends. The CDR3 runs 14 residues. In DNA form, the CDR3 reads TGTGCCAGCAGCTCCCGGGACAACTCCTACGAGCAGTACTTC. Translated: CASSSRDNSYEQYF.

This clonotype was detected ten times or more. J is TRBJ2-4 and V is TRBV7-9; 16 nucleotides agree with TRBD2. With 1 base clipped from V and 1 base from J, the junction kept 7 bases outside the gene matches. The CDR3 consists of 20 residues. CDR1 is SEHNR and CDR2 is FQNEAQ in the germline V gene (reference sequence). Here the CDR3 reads CASSLGPGTSGGAAKNIQYF. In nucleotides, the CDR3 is TGTGCCAGCAGCTTAGGCCCCGGGACTAGCGGGGGGGCCGCCAAAAACATTCAGTACTTC. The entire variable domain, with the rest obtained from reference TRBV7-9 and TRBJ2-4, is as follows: DTGVSQNPRHKITKRGQNVTFRCDPISEHNRLYWYRQTLGQGPEFLTYFQNEAQLEKSRLLSDRFSAERPKGSFSTLEIQRTEQGDSAMYLCASSLGPGTSGGAAKNIQYFGAGTRLSVL.

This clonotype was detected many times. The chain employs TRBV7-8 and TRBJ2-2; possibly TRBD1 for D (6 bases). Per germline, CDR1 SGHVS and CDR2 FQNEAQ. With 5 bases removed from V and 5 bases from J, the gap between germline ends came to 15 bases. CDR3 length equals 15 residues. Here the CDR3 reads CASSHEYRVTGELFF. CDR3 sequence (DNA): TGTGCCAGCAGCCACGAATACAGGGTGACCGGGGAGCTGTTTTTT.

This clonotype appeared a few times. The CDR3 nucleotides read TGTGCCAGCAGTGAGTCGTGGGGGAAGGTCGTAGAGAGCAATCAGCCCCAGCATTTT. Translation gives CASSESWGKVVESNQPQHF. V usage is TRBV6-6 and J usage is TRBJ1-5, with D possibly TRBD1 on 5 matching bases. Germline V gives CDR1 MNHNY, CDR2 SVGAGI (reference sequence). This CDR3 comprises 19 residues. The V gene lost 5 bases and the J gene lost 1 base, with 24 bases spanning the gap.

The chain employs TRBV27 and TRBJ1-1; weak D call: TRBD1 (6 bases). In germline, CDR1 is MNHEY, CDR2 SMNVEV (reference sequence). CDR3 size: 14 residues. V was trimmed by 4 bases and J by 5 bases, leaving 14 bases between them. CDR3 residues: CASSSIRGWTEAFF. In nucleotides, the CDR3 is TGTGCCAGCAGTTCGATCAGGGGTTGGACTGAAGCTTTCTTT.